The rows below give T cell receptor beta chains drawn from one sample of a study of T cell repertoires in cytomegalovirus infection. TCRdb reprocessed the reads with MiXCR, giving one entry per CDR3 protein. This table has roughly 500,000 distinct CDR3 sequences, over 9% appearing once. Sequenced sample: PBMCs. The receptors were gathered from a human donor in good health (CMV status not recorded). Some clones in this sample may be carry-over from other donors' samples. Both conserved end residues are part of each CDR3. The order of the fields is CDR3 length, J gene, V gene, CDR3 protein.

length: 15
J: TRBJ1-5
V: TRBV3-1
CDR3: CASSPGPYSNQPQHF

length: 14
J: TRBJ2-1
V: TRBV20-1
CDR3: CSASWGIRFNEQFF

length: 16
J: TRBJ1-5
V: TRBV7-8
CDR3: CASSLVPRGRNQPQHF

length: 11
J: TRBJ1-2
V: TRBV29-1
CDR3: CSVDTFYGYTF

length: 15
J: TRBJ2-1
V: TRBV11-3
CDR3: CASSPRGGPYNEQFF

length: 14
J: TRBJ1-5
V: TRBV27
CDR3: CASSLGGGRVPQHF

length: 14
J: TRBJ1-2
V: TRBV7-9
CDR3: CASSLEAGFHGYTF

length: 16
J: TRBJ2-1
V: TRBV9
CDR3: CASSEEGQLSYNEQFF

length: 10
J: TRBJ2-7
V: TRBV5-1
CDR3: CASIAYEQYF

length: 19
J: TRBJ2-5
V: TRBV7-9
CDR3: CASSPAMPETRESGETQYF

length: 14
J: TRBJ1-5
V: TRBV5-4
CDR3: CASSPGTGLQPQHF

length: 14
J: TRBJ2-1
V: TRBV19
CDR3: CASRSGGPYNEQFF

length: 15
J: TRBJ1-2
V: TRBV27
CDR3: CASSFRDVGPHGYTF

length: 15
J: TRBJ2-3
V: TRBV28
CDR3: CASRSTGLVTDTQYF

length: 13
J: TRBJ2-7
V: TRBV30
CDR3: CAWTAGVSYEQYF

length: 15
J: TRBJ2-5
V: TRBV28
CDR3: CASSLLARVRETQYF

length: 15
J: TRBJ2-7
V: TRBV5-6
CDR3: CASSLRSGGPYEQYF

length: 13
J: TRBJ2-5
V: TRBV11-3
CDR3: CASSLDLKETQYF

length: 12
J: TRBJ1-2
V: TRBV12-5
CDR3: CASGFVGGGYTF

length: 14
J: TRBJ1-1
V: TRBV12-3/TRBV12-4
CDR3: CASSRQGQNTEAFF